This TCR beta chain stems from a study of spatial heterogeneity in lung cancer. This CDR3 spans 16 amino acids. V gave up 0 bases and J gave up 4 bases, with 13 bases separating them. The germline V gene encodes CDR1 SGHNT and CDR2 YENEEA. This clonotype was counted many times. The time point: sample taken at primary tumor resection. Unsorted whole RNA samples from tumor, nontumor lung or frozen PBMC were sequenced. Every TCR cDNA molecule bore its own unique molecular identifier. TCRdb reprocessed the 5' RACE reads via MiXCR and lists one record per CDR3 protein. The sample lists approximately 40,000 distinct CDR3 sequences, about an eighth occurring once.

Sample: PBMCs, taken at surgery. This TCR was sampled from a male donor with early-stage non-small cell lung cancer. The V gene is TRBV11-3, the J gene TRBJ2-1; tentatively, D is TRBD2 (5 bases). The CDR3 here is CASSLDGTTTYNEQFF. CDR3 bases: TGTGCCAGCAGCTTAGATGGTACGACTACATACAATGAGCAGTTCTTC.